A single sample gave rise to the 2 T cell receptor beta chains below, sequenced in a study of T cell responses to AZD1222 COVID-19 vaccine (dated by TCRdb to 2020 to 2023). The label giving this sample's time point can be read as: baseline before first vaccination. Preparation of the library involved the immunoSEQ multiplex PCR assay. The immuneACCESS repertoire file appears here via TCRdb, limited to in-frame rearrangements. These files lack a portion of the clones; in checked studies, under half of the deficit traces to unresolved V genes, and the cause of the others is not known. The sample records 85,000 to 90,000 clones, over 85% of which are singletons. Together, the top ten hold around 3% of the sample. The specimen was peripheral blood, collected on day 0 of AZD1222 vaccination. The receptors shown here come from an adult in good health.

The J gene is TRBJ1-2, the V gene TRBV7-9; possibly TRBD1 for D (6 bases). The CDR3 is 14 residues long. V shed 5 bases and J shed 2 bases, with 12 bases lying between them. CDR1 is SEHNR and CDR2 is FQNEAQ in the germline V gene (reference sequence). The CDR3 spells CASSATTGNYGYTF. In DNA form, the CDR3 reads TGTGCCAGCAGCGCGACGACAGGAAACTATGGCTACACCTTC.

The V gene is TRBV6-5, the J gene TRBJ2-7, with 8 bases matching TRBD1. The V and J ends lost 4 bases and 2 bases, in that order; junction bases with no gene match: 4. The CDR3 covers 14 residues. Germline assignment: CDR1 MNHEY and CDR2 SVGAGI. The chain's CDR3 is CASSWHRGTYEQYF. The CDR3 DNA follows: TGTGCCAGCAGTTGGCACAGGGGGACCTACGAGCAGTACTTC.